A single sample gave rise to the 18 T cell receptor beta chains below, sequenced in a study of CD8 T cells in ankylosing spondylitis. Study-level results: Seemingly distinctive of ankylosing spondylitis blood was a TCR beta motif formed by eight highly homologous variants.

One entry per CDR3 protein, called by TCRdb with MiXCR from the 5' RACE reads. The data show about 800,000 distinct CDR3 sequences, with roughly 10% seen just once and about 0.49% held by the top ten. Antigen specificity for these receptors is unknown. Sequenced input: blood, either unsorted or a sorted T cell fraction (not recorded which). The receptors were sampled from a male donor with ankylosing spondylitis.

The chain recombines TRBV10-3 with TRBJ2-7; a possible D gene is TRBD2 (5 bases). The CDR3 length is 13 residues. Deletions cut 2 bases from V and 6 bases from J, with 11 bases between. Per germline, CDR1 ENHRY and CDR2 SYGVKD. CDR3 coding DNA: TGTGCCATCAGTGAGGGAGGATCCCGCGAGCAGTACTTC. It codes for CAISEGGSREQYF.

This clonotype appeared a few times. The chain combines TRBV28 with TRBJ2-7, with a weak D call TRBD2 (7 bases). The CDR3 is 14 residues long. The V and J ends lost 5 bases and 6 bases respectively, with 17 bases between them. Looked up from germline, CDR1 is MDHEN and CDR2 is SYDVKM. The CDR3 reads CASSPILGGREQYF. For the CDR3, the DNA is TGTGCCAGCAGTCCCATTTTGGGGGGGCGCGAGCAGTACTTC. Together with reference TRBV28 and TRBJ2-7, the CDR3 gives the full variable domain: DVKVTQSSRYLVKRTGEKVFLECVQDMDHENMFWYRQDPGLGLRLIYFSYDVKMKEKGDIPEGYSVSREKKERFSLILESASTNQTSMYLCASSPILGGREQYFGPGTRLTVT.

This clonotype has a count of ten or more. The rearrangement uses TRBV7-2 and TRBJ2-5; the D gene is possibly TRBD2 (6 bases). This CDR3 is 13 amino acids long. The V gene lost 5 bases and the J gene lost 4 bases, with 11 bases spanning the gap. CDR1 is SGHTA and CDR2 is FQGNSA in the germline V gene. The DNA of the CDR3 is TGTGCCAGCAGCCGTCAGGGAGGAGAGACCCAGTACTTC. Residues: CASSRQGGETQYF.

This clonotype has a count of ten or more. The V call is TRBV12-3 or TRBV12-4, the J call TRBJ1-5; D unclear. This CDR3 spans 12 amino acids. Deletions cut 5 bases from V and 9 bases from J, with 11 bases between. In nucleotides, the CDR3 is TGTGCCAGCAGTCCTCTGAGGTCGCCCCAGCATTTT. Translation: CASSPLRSPQHF.

This clonotype was counted many times. CDR3 in DNA: TGTGCCTCCTCTCTGGGGGACTTCTATGGCTACACCTTC. This gives the protein CASSLGDFYGYTF. The J gene is TRBJ1-2, the V gene TRBV10-3; tentatively, D is TRBD1 (5 bases). In germline, CDR1 is ENHRY, CDR2 SYGVKD. With 11 bases removed from V and 4 bases from J, the gap between germline ends came to 17 bases. The CDR3 loop spans 13 amino acids.

The chain couples TRBV10-3 to TRBJ1-2; 8 nucleotides agree with TRBD1. Germline CDR1 ENHRY, CDR2 SYGVKD. After removal of 5 bases from V and 4 bases from J, the junction contained 6 bases not matched to a gene. The CDR3 runs 14 residues. CDR3 nucleotide sequence: TGTGCCATCAGTCCAAGACAGGGGAGCTATGGCTACACCTTC. Protein sequence: CAISPRQGSYGYTF.

Many counts were recorded for this clonotype. The chain carries TRBV4-2 and TRBJ2-1; 8 nucleotides align to TRBD2. This CDR3 has 14 amino acids. CDR1 and CDR2 (germline): LGHNA, YNFKEQ. J gave up 7 bases and V 3 bases, and 5 bases lay outside the gene matches. The chain's CDR3 is CASSQRGVTNEQFF. The DNA for the CDR3 is TGTGCCAGCAGCCAGCGGGGGGTTACAAATGAGCAGTTCTTC.

The V and J genes are TRBV14 and TRBJ2-3, with D uncertain. Deletions cut 4 bases from V and 2 bases from J, with 13 bases between. The CDR3 is 15 residues long. Germline CDR1 and CDR2: SGHDN and FVKESK. The CDR3 coding sequence is TGTGCCAGCAGCCGACGTCCTACACCCACAGATACGCAGTATTTT. This codes for CASSRRPTPTDTQYF.

There are a few counts of this clonotype. The chain combines TRBV28 with TRBJ2-5; 7 bases map to TRBD1. This CDR3 is 15 amino acids long. Germline CDR1 is MDHEN and CDR2 is SYDVKM. Trimming at V came to 6 bases and at J to 2 bases, leaving 9 bases not matched to a gene. CDR3 coding DNA: TGTGCCAGCAGCTCAGGGGGAGTAGGGCAAGAGACCCAGTACTTC. Amino acids: CASSSGGVGQETQYF.

Only a few counts were recorded for this clonotype. CDR3 nucleotide sequence: TGCAGTGCTAGCGCAGGGCCGGCGGAGACCCAGTACTTC. Protein product: CSASAGPAETQYF. The chain has TRBV20-1 and TRBJ2-5; D is perhaps TRBD1 (5 bases). The CDR3 spans 13 residues. Germline V lookup: CDR1 DFQATT, CDR2 SNEGSKA (reference sequence). Between the trimmed V and J ends, which lost 3 bases and 5 bases, there was a span of 13 bases.

CDR3 sequence (DNA): TGCGCCAGCAGCTGGGGGCCAGCGTACGAGCAGTACTTC. Its translation is CASSWGPAYEQYF. The chain joins TRBV5-1 to TRBJ2-7; TRBD1 is a possible D gene (6 bases). This CDR3 is built from 13 residues. V was cut by 3 bases and J by 4 bases, with 11 bases left in between. Germline CDR1 reads SGHRS; CDR2 reads YFSETQ.

This clonotype occurred a few times. This sequence joins TRBV20-1 and TRBJ1-1; no definite D call. Germline V CDR1 and CDR2: DFQATT, SNEGSKA (reference sequence). The CDR3 contains 11 residues. CDR3 in amino acids: CRAPDDTEAFF. CDR3 in DNA: TGCAGGGCCCCTGACGACACTGAAGCTTTCTTT.

This clonotype came up a few times. The chain's CDR3 is CASSATGEPGNTIYF. The CDR3 bases are TGTGCCAGCAGCGCGACAGGGGAGCCTGGAAACACCATATATTTT. The chain uses TRBV6-1 and TRBJ1-3; 8 nucleotides agree with TRBD1. Germline trimming cut 6 bases from V and 2 bases from J; bases unmatched to any gene: 6. The CDR3 loop spans 15 amino acids. CDR1 is MNHNS, CDR2 SASEGT, per germline.

A few counts support this clonotype. The gene calls are TRBV15 and TRBJ2-3; 12 bases align to TRBD2. Trimming cost V 3 bases and J 2 bases; bases outside gene matches: 9. Germline V CDR1 and CDR2: LNHNV, YYDKDF (reference sequence). This CDR3 contains 18 residues. CDR3 sequence reads: CATSSYGLAGRYTDTQYF. CDR3 nucleotides: TGTGCCACCAGCAGTTACGGACTAGCGGGGCGTTACACAGATACGCAGTATTTT.

The chain joins TRBV11-2 to TRBJ2-2, with 7 bases matching TRBD2. The CDR3 runs to 16 residues. CDR1 and CDR2 (germline): SGHAT, FQNNGV. With V trimmed by 4 bases and J by 4 bases, 9 bases remained unmatched. CDR3 nucleotide sequence: TGTGCCAGCAGCTCGACGGCGGGAGTGGCCACCGGGGAGCTGTTTTTT. Translated, it gives CASSSTAGVATGELFF.

The chain is built from TRBV20-1 and TRBJ2-1; D is ambiguous. Germline V gene sequence: CDR1 DFQATT, CDR2 SNEGSKA (reference sequence). Deletions cut 8 bases from V and 2 bases from J, with 7 bases between. CDR3 length equals 11 residues. CDR3 nucleotide sequence: TGCAGTCCCGACCCCTACAATGAGCAGTTCTTC. This gives the protein CSPDPYNEQFF.

This clonotype was counted many times. The rearrangement links TRBV7-2 to TRBJ2-7; 8 bases fit TRBD2. V shed 1 base, J shed 1 base, and the junction held 3 bases outside the gene matches. The V gene's germline CDR1 is SGHTA and CDR2 FQGNSA. The CDR3 consists of 15 residues. The CDR3 protein is CASSLVGLASYEQYF. CDR3 DNA: TGTGCCAGCAGCTTAGTAGGACTAGCATCCTACGAGCAGTACTTC.

At least ten counts were recorded for this clonotype. The chain employs TRBV6-5 and TRBJ1-1; 7 bases match TRBD1. In germline, CDR1 is MNHEY, CDR2 SVGAGI. The CDR3 extends over 14 amino acids. Trimming took 3 bases from V and 2 from J; bases not matched to a gene: 3. For the CDR3, the DNA is TGTGCCAGCAGTTATGTAGGGGGCAACACTGAAGCTTTCTTT. It translates to CASSYVGGNTEAFF.